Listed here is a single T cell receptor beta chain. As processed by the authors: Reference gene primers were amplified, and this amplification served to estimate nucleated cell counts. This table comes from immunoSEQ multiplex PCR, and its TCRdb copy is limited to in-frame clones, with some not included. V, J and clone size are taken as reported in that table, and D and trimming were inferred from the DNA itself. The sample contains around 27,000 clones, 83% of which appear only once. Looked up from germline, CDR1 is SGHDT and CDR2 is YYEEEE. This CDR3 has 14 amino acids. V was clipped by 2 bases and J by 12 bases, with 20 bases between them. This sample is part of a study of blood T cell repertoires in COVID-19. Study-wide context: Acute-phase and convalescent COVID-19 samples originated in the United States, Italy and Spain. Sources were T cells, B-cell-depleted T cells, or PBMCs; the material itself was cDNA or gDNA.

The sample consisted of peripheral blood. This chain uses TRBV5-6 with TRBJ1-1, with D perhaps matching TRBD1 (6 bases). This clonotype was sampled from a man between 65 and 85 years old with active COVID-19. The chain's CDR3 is CASSFRGDTRGSFF. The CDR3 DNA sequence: TGTGCCAGCAGCTTTAGGGGAGATACCAGGGGATCTTTCTTT. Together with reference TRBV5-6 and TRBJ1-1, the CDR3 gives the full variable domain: DAGVTQSPTHLIKTRGQQVTLRCSPKSGHDTVSWYQQALGQGPQFIFQYYEEEERQRGNFPDRFSGHQFPNYSSELNVNALLLGDSALYLCASSFRGDTRGSFFGQGTRLTVV.